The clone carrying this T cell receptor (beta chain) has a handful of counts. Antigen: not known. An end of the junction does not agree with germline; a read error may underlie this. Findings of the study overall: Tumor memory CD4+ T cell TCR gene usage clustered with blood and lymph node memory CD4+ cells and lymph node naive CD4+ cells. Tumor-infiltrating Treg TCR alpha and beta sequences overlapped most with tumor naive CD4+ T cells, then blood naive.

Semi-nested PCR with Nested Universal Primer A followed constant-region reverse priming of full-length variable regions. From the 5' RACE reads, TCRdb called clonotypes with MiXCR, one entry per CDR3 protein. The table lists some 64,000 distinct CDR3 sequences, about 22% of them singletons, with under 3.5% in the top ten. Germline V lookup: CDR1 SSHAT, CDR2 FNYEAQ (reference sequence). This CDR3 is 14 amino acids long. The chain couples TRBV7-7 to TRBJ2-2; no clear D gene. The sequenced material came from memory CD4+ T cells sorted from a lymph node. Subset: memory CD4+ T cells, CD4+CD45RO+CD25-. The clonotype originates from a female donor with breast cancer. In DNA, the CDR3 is TGTGCTAGCAGCTCAATTTCGAACACCGGGGAGCTGTTTTTT. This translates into CASSSISNTGELFF.